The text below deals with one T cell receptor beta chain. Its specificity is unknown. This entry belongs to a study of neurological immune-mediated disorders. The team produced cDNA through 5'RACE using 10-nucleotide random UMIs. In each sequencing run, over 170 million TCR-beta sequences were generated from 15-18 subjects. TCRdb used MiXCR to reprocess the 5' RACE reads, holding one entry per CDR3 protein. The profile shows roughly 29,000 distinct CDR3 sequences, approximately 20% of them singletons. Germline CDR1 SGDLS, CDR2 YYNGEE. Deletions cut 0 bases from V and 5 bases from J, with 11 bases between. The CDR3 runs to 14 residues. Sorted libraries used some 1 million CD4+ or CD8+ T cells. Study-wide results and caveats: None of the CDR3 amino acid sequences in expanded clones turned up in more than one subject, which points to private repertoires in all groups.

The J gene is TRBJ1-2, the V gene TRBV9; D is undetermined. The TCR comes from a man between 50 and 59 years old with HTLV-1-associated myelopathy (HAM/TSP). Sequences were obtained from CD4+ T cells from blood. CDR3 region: CASSVGKAGYGYTF. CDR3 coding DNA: TGTGCCAGCAGCGTAGGAAAGGCGGGGTATGGCTACACCTTC.